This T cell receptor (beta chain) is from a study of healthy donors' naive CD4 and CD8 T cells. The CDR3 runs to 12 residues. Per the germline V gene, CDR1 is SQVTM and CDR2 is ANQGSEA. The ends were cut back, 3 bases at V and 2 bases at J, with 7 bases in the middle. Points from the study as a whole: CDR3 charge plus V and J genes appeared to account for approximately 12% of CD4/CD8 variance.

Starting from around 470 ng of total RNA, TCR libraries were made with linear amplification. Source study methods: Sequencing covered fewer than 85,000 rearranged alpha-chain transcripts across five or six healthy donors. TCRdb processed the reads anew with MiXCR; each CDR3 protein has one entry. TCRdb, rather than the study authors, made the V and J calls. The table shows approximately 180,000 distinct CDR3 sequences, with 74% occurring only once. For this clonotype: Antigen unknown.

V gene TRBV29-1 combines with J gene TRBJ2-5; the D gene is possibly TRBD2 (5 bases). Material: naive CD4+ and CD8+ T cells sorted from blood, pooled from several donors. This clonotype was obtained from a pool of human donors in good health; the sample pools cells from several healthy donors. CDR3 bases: TGCAGCGTTGACGGGATGCAAGAGACCCAGTACTTC. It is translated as CSVDGMQETQYF. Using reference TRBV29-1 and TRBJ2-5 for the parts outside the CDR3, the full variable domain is SAVISQKPSRDICQRGTSLTIQCQVDSQVTMMFWYRQQPGQSLTLIATANQGSEATYESGFVIDKFPISRPNLTFSTLTVSNMSPEDSSIYLCSVDGMQETQYFGPGTRLLVL.